These 26 T cell receptor beta chains came from one sample sequenced in a study of blood T cell repertoires in COVID-19. Assay: immunoSEQ multiplex PCR; the TCRdb copy retains only in-frame clones and omits some. The sample holds about 80,000 clones, roughly 89% seen once. The sequencing input was peripheral blood. These receptors were obtained from a man aged 45-65 years with acute or convalescent COVID-19.

This sequence joins TRBV11-2 and TRBJ2-7; 13 bases agree with TRBD2. The junction had 7 bases not matched to a gene; V was cut back by 7 bases and J by 4 bases. The germline CDR1 and CDR2 sequences are SGHAT and FQNNGV. This CDR3 is 15 amino acids long. DNA of the CDR3: TGTGCCAGCACCCTGACTAGCGGGGGGCATTACGAGCAGTACTTC. This sequence encodes CASTLTSGGHYEQYF.

The V gene is TRBV6-1, the J gene TRBJ1-3; 9 nucleotides line up with TRBD1. This CDR3 comprises 16 residues. Per germline, CDR1 MNHNS and CDR2 SASEGT. V dropped 2 bases and J dropped 4; count of bases not matched to a gene: 6. Here the CDR3 reads CASSESPTGGGNTIYF. CDR3 DNA sequence: TGTGCCAGCAGTGAAAGTCCGACAGGGGGAGGAAACACCATATATTTT.

The chain has TRBV27 and TRBJ2-1; the match to TRBD2 covers 8 bases. This CDR3 region has 15 residues. The J segment lost 3 bases and the V segment lost 2 bases, leaving 3 bases of the junction unmatched. Per germline, CDR1 MNHEY and CDR2 SMNVEV (reference sequence). The chain's CDR3 is CASSLAGGFYNEQFF. In nucleotides, the CDR3 is TGTGCCAGCAGTTTAGCGGGGGGATTCTACAATGAGCAGTTCTTC.

V is TRBV7-2 and J is TRBJ1-1; TRBD1 might be the D (6 bases). The V end lost 4 bases, the J end lost 7 bases, and 19 bases lay between the germline ends. The CDR3 is 15 amino acids. CDR1 and CDR2 (germline): SGHTA, FQGNSA. The CDR3 sequence is CASSSTPGQPNEAFF. The DNA of the CDR3 is TGTGCCAGCAGCTCCACACCCGGACAGCCGAATGAAGCTTTCTTT. The full variable domain, its missing parts supplied by reference TRBV7-2 and TRBJ1-1, is GAGVSQSPSNKVTEKGKDVELRCDPISGHTALYWYRQSLGQGLEFLIYFQGNSAPDKSGLPSDRFSAERTGGSVSTLTIQRTQQEDSAVYLCASSSTPGQPNEAFFGQGTRLTVV.

This clone was observed a handful of times. This chain links TRBV6-6 with TRBJ2-1, with 9 bases matching TRBD2. The CDR3 runs to 11 residues. Germline trimming cut 6 bases from V and 14 bases from J; bases unmatched to any gene: 5. Germline V CDR1 and CDR2: MNHNY, SVGAGI (reference sequence). The CDR3 sequence: CASSLAGSKFF. In nucleotides, the CDR3 is TGTGCCAGCAGCCTAGCGGGAAGTAAGTTCTTC.

The chain joins TRBV28 to TRBJ2-7; D is unclear. Germline CDR1 and CDR2: MDHEN and SYDVKM. V shed 5 bases and J shed 0 bases, with 5 bases lying between them. The CDR3 is 12 residues long. CDR3 in DNA: TGTGCCAGCAGTCATCCCTCCTACGAGCAGTACTTC. Protein sequence: CASSHPSYEQYF.

This chain links TRBV5-1 with TRBJ1-5; TRBD1 agrees at 11 bases. The CDR3 has 18 residues. CDR1 is SGHRS and CDR2 is YFSETQ in the germline V gene. J gave up 4 bases and V 0 bases, and 9 bases lay outside the gene matches. The CDR3 is CASSLAIWDRGGNQPQHF. In DNA, the CDR3 is TGCGCCAGCAGCTTGGCCATCTGGGACAGGGGGGGGAATCAGCCCCAGCATTTT.

In the case of this clone: The junction shows a germline mismatch at one end, possibly a read error. The chain links TRBV3-1 (or the pseudogene TRBV3-2) to TRBJ1-6; 7 bases line up with TRBD1. The CDR3 covers 17 residues. Looked up from germline, CDR1 is LGHDT and CDR2 is YNNKEL (reference sequence). The chain's CDR3 is CASTQGRTGALNSPLHF. The CDR3 region has the DNA TGTGCCAGCACCCAAGGACGCACAGGGGCCTTGAACTCACCCCTCCACTTT.

This chain joins TRBV5-1 and TRBJ2-3; the D is unclear. With 1 base removed from V and 4 bases from J, the gap between germline ends came to 10 bases. The CDR3 runs to 14 residues. Germline values: CDR1 SGHRS, CDR2 YFSETQ. The CDR3 protein is CASSLMAEADTQYF. Written as DNA, the CDR3 is TGCGCCAGCAGCTTGATGGCAGAAGCAGATACGCAGTATTTT.

The chain recombines TRBV11-3 with TRBJ2-7; D may be TRBD1 (6 bases). Germline V gene data show CDR1 as SGHNT and CDR2 as YENEEA. Trimming removed 1 base from V and 1 base from J, with 8 bases in between. The CDR3 is 14 residues long. The CDR3 is CASSLADSSYEQYF. For the CDR3, the DNA is TGTGCCAGCAGCTTAGCGGACAGTTCCTACGAGCAGTACTTC.

V is TRBV3-1 (or the pseudogene TRBV3-2) and J is TRBJ1-2; 9 nucleotides agree with TRBD1. Germline lookup yields CDR1 LGHDT and CDR2 YNNKEL (reference sequence). Losses at the gene ends were 2 bases for V and 2 bases for J; bases not matched to a gene: 6. The CDR3 runs to 16 residues. The chain's CDR3 is CASSQMTGGNNYGYTF. CDR3 DNA sequence: TGTGCCAGCAGCCAAATGACAGGGGGAAACAACTATGGCTACACCTTC.

The chain links TRBV18 to TRBJ2-5; maybe TRBD1 (6 bases). The V end lost 4 bases, the J end lost 2 bases, and 11 bases lay between the germline ends. Germline V gene sequence: CDR1 KGHSH, CDR2 LQKENI. There are 14 residues in the CDR3. CDR3 protein: CASSLQDSQETQYF. The CDR3 DNA follows: TGTGCCAGCTCACTGCAGGACAGTCAAGAGACCCAGTACTTC.

The chain links TRBV11-2 to TRBJ1-6, with D perhaps TRBD1 (5 bases). The CDR3 extends over 14 amino acids. The V end was cut by 4 bases, the J end by 7 bases, with 11 bases between. Germline CDR1 is SGHAT and CDR2 is FQNNGV. The CDR3 coding sequence is TGTGCCAGCAGCTCCGCTGGGGGGAATTCACCCCTCCACTTT. Translation: CASSSAGGNSPLHF.

This clone showed up just a few times. The chain is built from TRBV24-1 and TRBJ1-5; no clear D gene. The V end lost 11 bases, the J end lost 3 bases, and 13 bases lay between the germline ends. This CDR3 contains 13 residues. Germline V CDR1 and CDR2: KGHDR, SFDVKD. The CDR3 nucleotides read TGTGCCAAGCTCTCGGGGAACAATCAGCCCCAGCATTTT. Residues: CAKLSGNNQPQHF.

The rearrangement uses TRBV6-5 and TRBJ1-2; 7 bases align to TRBD1. Per germline, CDR1 MNHEY and CDR2 SVGAGI. CDR3 size: 14 residues. V was pared by 0 bases and J by 8 bases, with 6 bases of the junction left unmatched. CDR3 nucleotide sequence: TGTGCCAGCAGTTACTCGGGGACAGTCGGGGGCTACACCTTC. As protein: CASSYSGTVGGYTF.

V is TRBV7-6 and J is TRBJ2-1; TRBD2 matches 12 bases. After removal of 5 bases from V and 7 bases from J, the junction contained 9 bases not matched to a gene. This CDR3 contains 16 residues. CDR1 and CDR2 (germline): SGHVS, FNYEAQ. The CDR3 protein is CASSPRASGGVNEQFF. In DNA, the CDR3 is TGTGCCAGCAGCCCCCGAGCTAGCGGGGGGGTGAATGAGCAGTTCTTC.

The CDR3 sequence: CASSQLGARYEQYF. CDR3 DNA: TGTGCCAGCAGCCAGTTAGGGGCCCGCTACGAGCAGTACTTC. The chain couples TRBV3-1 (or the pseudogene TRBV3-2) to TRBJ2-7, with a tentative D call TRBD1 (5 bases). Germline V gives CDR1 LGHDT, CDR2 YNNKEL (reference sequence). The CDR3 runs 14 residues. Trimming pared 3 bases from V and 3 bases from J, leaving 12 bases between.

This clone was seen only once. The J gene is TRBJ1-1, the V gene TRBV3-1 (or the pseudogene TRBV3-2), with D maybe TRBD1 (6 bases). The V and J ends lost 4 bases and 8 bases respectively, with 8 bases between them. CDR3 length: 11 residues. Per the germline V gene, CDR1 is LGHDT and CDR2 is YNNKEL (reference sequence). The CDR3 region has the DNA TGTGCCAGCAGCCGCGGACAGGAAGCTTTCTTT. It translates to CASSRGQEAFF.

This sequence joins TRBV11-2 and TRBJ2-7, with TRBD1 as a possible D gene (8 bases). This CDR3 region has 15 residues. Germline-derived CDR1 and CDR2 are SGHAT and FQNNGV. Trimming shortened V by 5 bases and J by 3 bases, and 17 bases separated the two germline ends. CDR3 nucleotides: TGTGCCAGCAGCCGGGGGGACAGGATTTACTACGAGCAGTACTTC. Translated: CASSRGDRIYYEQYF.

V is TRBV7-9 and J is TRBJ2-1, with 10 bases matching TRBD2. This CDR3 comprises 13 residues. In germline, CDR1 is SEHNR, CDR2 FQNEAQ (reference sequence). Germline trimming cut 8 bases from V and 7 bases from J; bases unmatched to any gene: 5. This chain's CDR3 is CASGLAGVNEQFF. DNA for the CDR3: TGTGCCAGCGGGCTAGCGGGAGTAAATGAGCAGTTCTTC.

This chain connects TRBV19 to TRBJ2-5; 8 nucleotides line up with TRBD1. The V and J ends lost 5 bases and 4 bases, in that order; junction bases with no gene match: 3. Per the germline V gene, CDR1 is LNHDA and CDR2 is SQIVND (reference sequence). The CDR3 consists of 13 residues. The CDR3 coding sequence is TGTGCCAGTAGTGGCAGGGGGCTAGAGACCCAGTACTTC. This sequence encodes CASSGRGLETQYF.

This clone was seen just once. The chain employs TRBV4-2 and TRBJ2-2, with 10 bases that match TRBD2. This CDR3 has 17 amino acids. V lost 1 base, J lost 4 bases, and 6 bases stayed unmatched. Germline CDR1 reads LGHNA; CDR2 reads YNFKEQ. This CDR3 is CASSQGIAGGTTGELFF. As DNA, the CDR3 is TGTGCCAGCAGCCAAGGGATAGCGGGGGGTACCACCGGGGAGCTGTTTTTT.

As DNA, the CDR3 is TGTGCCAGCAGCTTAGGAGGGACTAGCGGAGGCGAAGAGACCCAGTACTTC. It translates to CASSLGGTSGGEETQYF. The rearrangement joins TRBV7-9 to TRBJ2-5, with 11 bases fitting TRBD2. In germline, CDR1 is SEHNR, CDR2 FQNEAQ (reference sequence). Trimming removed 1 base from V and 3 bases from J; junction bases left unmatched: 7. The CDR3 runs to 17 residues.

The V call is TRBV3-1 (or the pseudogene TRBV3-2), the J call TRBJ1-1; TRBD1 is a possible D gene (6 bases). V lost 4 bases and J 3 bases, leaving 12 bases between the germline ends. Germline CDR1 and CDR2: LGHDT and YNNKEL (reference sequence). The CDR3 sequence is 14 residues long. Here the CDR3 reads CASSRKGGDTEAFF. CDR3 DNA: TGTGCCAGCAGCCGAAAAGGGGGGGACACTGAAGCTTTCTTT.

This rearrangement joins TRBV7-2 to TRBJ1-1; D is perhaps TRBD1 (6 bases). The CDR3 spans 16 residues. The germline gives CDR1 SGHTA, CDR2 FQGNSA. V was clipped by 1 base and J by 7 bases, with 19 bases between them. The CDR3 sequence is CASSLVGMGRGGEAFF. In nucleotides, the CDR3 is TGTGCCAGCAGCTTAGTTGGCATGGGGAGGGGGGGTGAAGCTTTCTTT.

The V call is TRBV4-3, the J call TRBJ2-5, with D possibly matching TRBD1 (6 bases). Germline CDR1 reads LGHNA; CDR2 reads YSLEER. Trimming took off 0 bases at V and 5 bases at J, with 13 bases between the two ends. The CDR3 has 15 amino acids. CDR3 sequence (DNA): TGCGCCAGCAGCCAAGAGACAGGCCGGAAGGAGACCCAGTACTTC. Translation gives CASSQETGRKETQYF.